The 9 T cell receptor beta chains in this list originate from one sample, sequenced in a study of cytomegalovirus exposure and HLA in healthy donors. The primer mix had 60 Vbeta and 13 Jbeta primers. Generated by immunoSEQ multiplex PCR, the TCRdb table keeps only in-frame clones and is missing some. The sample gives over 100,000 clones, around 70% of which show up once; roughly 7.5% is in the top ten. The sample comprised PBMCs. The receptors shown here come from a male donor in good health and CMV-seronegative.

The CDR3 is CASSSPGTGDQPQHF. The DNA for the CDR3 is TGTGCCAGCAGTTCTCCCGGGACAGGGGATCAGCCCCAGCATTTT. The rearrangement links TRBV28 to TRBJ1-5, with 10 bases fitting TRBD1. This CDR3 has 15 amino acids. V lost 4 bases, J lost 5 bases, and 5 bases stayed unmatched. The germline V gene encodes CDR1 MDHEN and CDR2 SYDVKM.

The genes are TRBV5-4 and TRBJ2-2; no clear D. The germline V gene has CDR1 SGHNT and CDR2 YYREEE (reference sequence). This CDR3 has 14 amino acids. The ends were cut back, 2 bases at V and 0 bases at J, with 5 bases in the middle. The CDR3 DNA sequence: TGTGCCAGCAGCTTCGCGGCGAACACCGGGGAGCTGTTTTTT. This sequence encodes CASSFAANTGELFF.

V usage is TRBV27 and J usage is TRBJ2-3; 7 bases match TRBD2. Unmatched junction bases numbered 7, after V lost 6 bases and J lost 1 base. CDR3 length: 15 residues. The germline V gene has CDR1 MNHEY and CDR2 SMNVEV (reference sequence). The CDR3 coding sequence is TGTGCCAGCAGCTTAAGCGGGACCCGCACAGATACGCAGTATTTT. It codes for CASSLSGTRTDTQYF.

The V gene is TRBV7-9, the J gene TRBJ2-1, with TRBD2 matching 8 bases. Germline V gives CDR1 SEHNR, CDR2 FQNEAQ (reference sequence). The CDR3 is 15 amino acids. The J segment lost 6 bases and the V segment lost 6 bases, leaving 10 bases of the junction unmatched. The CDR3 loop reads CASSPGTRTSNEQFF. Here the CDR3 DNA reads TGTGCCAGCAGTCCAGGGACTAGAACAAGCAATGAGCAGTTCTTC. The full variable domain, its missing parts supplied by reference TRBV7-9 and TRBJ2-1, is DTGVSQNPRHKITKRGQNVTFRCDPISEHNRLYWYRQTLGQGPEFLTYFQNEAQLEKSRLLSDRFSAERPKGSFSTLEIQRTEQGDSAMYLCASSPGTRTSNEQFFGPGTRLTVL.

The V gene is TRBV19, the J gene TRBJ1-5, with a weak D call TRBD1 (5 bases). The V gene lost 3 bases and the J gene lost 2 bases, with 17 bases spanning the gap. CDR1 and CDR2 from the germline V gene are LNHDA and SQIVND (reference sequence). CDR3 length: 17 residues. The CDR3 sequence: CASSIWSGEGGNQPQHF. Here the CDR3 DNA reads TGTGCCAGTAGTATCTGGTCGGGGGAAGGTGGCAATCAGCCCCAGCATTTT.

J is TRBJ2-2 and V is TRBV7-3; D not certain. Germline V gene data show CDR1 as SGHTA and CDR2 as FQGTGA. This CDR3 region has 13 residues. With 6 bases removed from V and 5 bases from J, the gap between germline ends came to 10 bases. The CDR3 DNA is TGTGCCAGCAGACCAGTTCAGACCGGGGAGCTGTTTTTT. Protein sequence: CASRPVQTGELFF.

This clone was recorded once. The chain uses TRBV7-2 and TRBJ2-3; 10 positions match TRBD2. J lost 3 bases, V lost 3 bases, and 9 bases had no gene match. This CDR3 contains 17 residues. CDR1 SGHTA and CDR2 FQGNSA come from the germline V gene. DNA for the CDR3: TGTGCCAGCAGCTTGCTAAGCGGGGGGGCCGCGACAGATACGCAGTATTTT. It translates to CASSLLSGGAATDTQYF.

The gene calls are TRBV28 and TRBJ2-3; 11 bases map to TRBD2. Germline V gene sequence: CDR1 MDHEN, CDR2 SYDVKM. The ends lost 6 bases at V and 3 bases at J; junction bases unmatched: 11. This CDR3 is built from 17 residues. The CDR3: CASRLGTSGPWTDTQYF. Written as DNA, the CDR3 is TGTGCCAGCAGACTGGGGACTAGCGGTCCCTGGACAGATACGCAGTATTTT.

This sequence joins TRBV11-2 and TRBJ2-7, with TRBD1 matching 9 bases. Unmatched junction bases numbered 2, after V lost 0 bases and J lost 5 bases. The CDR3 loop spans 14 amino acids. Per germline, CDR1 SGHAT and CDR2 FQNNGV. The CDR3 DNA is TGTGCCAGCAGCTTAGACACAGGGGGCGACGAGCAGTACTTC. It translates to CASSLDTGGDEQYF.